This T cell receptor beta chain is from a study of STAT3 mutations in large granular lymphocyte leukemia. Across the whole study: Around two fifths of treated T-LGLL patients showed hematologic response to immunosuppression. Findings of the study overall: Every T-cell large granular lymphocyte leukemia patient had at least one immunodominant TCR beta clonotype.

This clone was found once. Its antigen is unidentified. The CDR3 extends over 13 amino acids. The germline gives CDR1 MDHEN, CDR2 SYDVKM. V lost 4 bases to trimming and J lost 3 bases, with 9 bases between them. Using immunoSEQ multiplex PCR, the repertoire was profiled, and TCRdb retains in-frame clones only, with some absent. Altogether 12,000 or so clones are present, 85% being singletons, with the ten largest covering 70% to 90%. The chain combines TRBV28 with TRBJ1-2; D not certain. The clonotype was recovered from a man of 80 years or more with T-cell large granular lymphocyte leukemia. Some clones in this sample may be carry-over from other donors' samples. The specimen was peripheral blood mononuclear cells. DNA of the CDR3: TGTGCCAGCAGTTGGGATGGGTACTATGGCTACACCTTC. This sequence encodes CASSWDGYYGYTF.